This entry describes one TCR beta chain. The antigen is undetermined. The data belong to a study of tumor-infiltrating lymphocytes in localized non-small cell lung cancer. Study-wide results and caveats: Available tissue quantity limited TCR sequencing to a patient subset.

CDR1 and CDR2 (germline): SQVTM, ANQGSEA. Trimming removed 7 bases from V and 0 bases from J, with 7 bases in between. This CDR3 comprises 11 residues. Clones were read by immunoSEQ multiplex PCR, and TCRdb kept only the in-frame ones, dropping some. The data show approximately 13,000 clones, with 79% seen just once and roughly an eighth held by the top ten. The sequenced sample consisted of lung tumor tissue. The chain couples TRBV29-1 to TRBJ2-7; no clear D gene. This sequence originates from a human donor with non-small cell lung cancer. The CDR3 coding sequence is TGCAGCGCCGGGTCCTCCTACGAGCAGTACTTC. Translation gives CSAGSSYEQYF.